The 10 T cell receptor beta chains below all came from one sample that was sequenced in a study of blood T cells in healthy people across ages. PCR was performed a second time for about 7 to 11 cycles using a sample-barcoded 5' primer and a J-beta primer mix. One entry per CDR3 protein, called by TCRdb with MiXCR from the 5' RACE reads. The table includes some 710,000 distinct CDR3 sequences, 22% detected once. The specimen was blood. Receptors were obtained from a man between 65 and 80 years old in good health.

V is TRBV20-1 and J is TRBJ1-5; D uncertain. Trimming shortened V by 1 base and J by 0 bases, and 7 bases separated the two germline ends. This CDR3 has 14 amino acids. The germline gives CDR1 DFQATT, CDR2 SNEGSKA (reference sequence). CDR3 bases: TGCAGTGCTAGAGGGAAACGTAGCAATCAGCCCCAGCATTTT. Residues: CSARGKRSNQPQHF.

This clonotype has only a few counts. The V gene is TRBV10-3, the J gene TRBJ2-3; the D gene is possibly TRBD1 (6 bases). Trimming removed 2 bases from V and 4 bases from J, with 10 bases in between. Germline CDR1 reads ENHRY; CDR2 reads SYGVKD. This CDR3 has 14 amino acids. CDR3 in DNA: TGTGCCATCAGTGAGAACAGGGATGCAGATACGCAGTATTTT. It encodes CAISENRDADTQYF.

This clonotype turned up a few times. This chain uses TRBV21-1 with TRBJ1-1; the table gives TRBD1 as D, unverified against the DNA. TRBV21-1 is listed as a pseudogene. The CDR3 loop spans 18 amino acids. This CDR3 is CASSKRAYGKGGIGGAFF. As DNA, the CDR3 is TGTGCCAGCAGCAAACGGGCGTATGGCAAAGGTGGAATCGGTGGGGCTTTCTTT.

The chain couples TRBV7-2 to TRBJ2-1, with unresolved D. The assigned J gene may be wrong: the sequence end matches TRBJ2-7 better. The CDR3 is made up of 14 amino acids. Per the germline V gene, CDR1 is SGHTA and CDR2 is FQGNSA. In DNA form, the CDR3 reads TGTGCCAGCAGGGCAGACCCGAGCTCCTACGAGCAGTACGTC. Encoded protein: CASRADPSSYEQYV.

This clonotype was recorded many times. One end of the junction varies from germline; a read error may be responsible. The V gene is TRBV5-1, the J gene TRBJ2-3; 7 bases are a match to TRBD2. In germline, CDR1 is SGHRS, CDR2 YFSETQ. This CDR3 contains 15 residues. The CDR3 nucleotides read TGTGCCAGCAGCCGAGCGGGGACTAGCACAGATACGCAGTATTTT. This translates into CASSRAGTSTDTQYF.

The count of this clonotype is one. This chain uses TRBV20-1 with TRBJ1-1; D is possibly TRBD1 (5 bases). Germline V lookup: CDR1 DFQATT, CDR2 SNEGSKA (reference sequence). The ends were cut back, 1 base at V and 11 bases at J, with 11 bases in the middle. The CDR3 is 11 residues long. The CDR3 reads CSARGAGVAFF. Here the CDR3 DNA reads TGCAGTGCTAGAGGTGCGGGGGTGGCTTTCTTT.

This clonotype was seen a handful of times. The junction shows a germline mismatch at one end, possibly a read error. The chain has TRBV5-1 and TRBJ2-5; 7 nucleotides align to TRBD1. Germline V gene data show CDR1 as SGHRS and CDR2 as YFSETQ. The CDR3 consists of 17 residues. The CDR3 nucleotides read TGCGCCAGCACCTTGGGGCTTAAGAGGGGGCCTCAAGAGACCCAGTACTTC. Protein product: CASTLGLKRGPQETQYF.

The rearrangement uses TRBV13 and TRBJ2-2, with D hard to call. The V gene lost 0 bases and the J gene lost 5 bases, with 4 bases spanning the gap. The CDR3 sequence is 13 residues long. CDR1 PRHDT and CDR2 FYEKMQ come from the germline V gene (reference sequence). The CDR3 loop is CASSLGPTGELFF. CDR3 in DNA: TGTGCCAGCAGCTTAGGACCAACCGGGGAGCTGTTTTTT. Supplemented by reference TRBV13 and TRBJ2-2, the full variable domain reads AAGVIQSPRHLIKEKRETATLKCYPIPRHDTVYWYQQGPGQDPQFLISFYEKMQSDKGSIPDRFSAQQFSDYHSELNMSSLELGDSALYFCASSLGPTGELFFGEGSRLTVL.

There are many counts of this clonotype. DNA for the CDR3: TGTGCCAGCAGTGAACAGGTGGGCACAGATACGCAGTATTTT. It encodes CASSEQVGTDTQYF. The chain links TRBV2 to TRBJ2-3; D not resolved. The CDR3 contains 14 residues. CDR1 and CDR2 from the germline V gene are SNHLY and FYNNEI. V lost 2 bases and J 1 base, leaving 7 bases between the germline ends.

At least ten counts were recorded for this clonotype. The chain combines TRBV2 with TRBJ2-2; 9 positions agree with TRBD1. Germline-derived CDR1 and CDR2 are SNHLY and FYNNEI. V was clipped by 7 bases and J by 4 bases; unmatched bases: 7. The CDR3 is 15 residues long. The CDR3 sequence: CASINRDRVTGELFF. CDR3 nucleotides: TGTGCCAGCATTAATAGGGACAGGGTCACCGGGGAGCTGTTTTTT. The full variable domain, rest sourced from reference TRBV2 and TRBJ2-2, is EPEVTQTPSHQVTQMGQEVILRCVPISNHLYFYWYRQILGQKVEFLVSFYNNEISEKSEIFDDQFSVERPDGSNFTLKIRSTKLEDSAMYFCASINRDRVTGELFFGEGSRLTVL.